Included here is one T cell receptor beta chain sequence, with context. Its matching antigen is unknown. Losses at the gene ends were 4 bases for V and 6 bases for J; bases not matched to a gene: 16. The CDR3 totals 17 residues. Per the germline V gene, CDR1 is LGHNA and CDR2 is YNFKEQ. The entry originates in a study of blood T cells in healthy people across ages. Study-level findings and limits: Among long-lived donors, naive CD4+ cells were more numerous and diversity higher than in aged donors.

Next came a second PCR, run for roughly 7 to 12 cycles, which used a sample-barcoded 5' primer along with a J-beta primer mix. All cDNA molecules were each tagged by a template-switch adaptor with 12 random nucleotides. All samples gave at least 3 million CDR3-containing paired-end reads. Each CDR3 protein gets one entry after TCRdb re-called the 5' RACE reads with MiXCR. The sample consists of about 1.4 million distinct CDR3 sequences, 59% of them appearing once. The sequenced sample consisted of blood. This TCR came from a man aged 18 to 30 in good health. The chain couples TRBV4-2 to TRBJ2-3, with 7 bases aligning to TRBD2. This CDR3 is CASSPLPQTSFTDTQYF. The CDR3 DNA follows: TGTGCCAGCAGCCCGCTACCCCAGACTAGCTTCACGGATACGCAGTATTTT.